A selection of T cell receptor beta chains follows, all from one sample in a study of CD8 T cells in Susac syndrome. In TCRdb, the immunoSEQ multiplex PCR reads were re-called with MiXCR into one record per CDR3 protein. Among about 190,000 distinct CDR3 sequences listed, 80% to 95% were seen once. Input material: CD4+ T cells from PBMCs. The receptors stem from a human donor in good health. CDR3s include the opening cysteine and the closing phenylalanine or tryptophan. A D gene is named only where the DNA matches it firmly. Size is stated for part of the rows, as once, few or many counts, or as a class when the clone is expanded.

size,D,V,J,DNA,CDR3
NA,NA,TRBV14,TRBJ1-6,TGTGCCAGCAGTCCCGCGGGGTCACCCCTCCACTTT,CASSPAGSPLHF
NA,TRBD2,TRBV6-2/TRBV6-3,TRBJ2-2,TGTGCCAGCAGCCGCGGCACTAGCGGGGTATTCCCCACCGGGGAGCTGTTTTTT,CASSRGTSGVFPTGELFF
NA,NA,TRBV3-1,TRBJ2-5,TGTGCCAGCAGCCCGTGGGGGGGCCGGGAGACCCAGTACTTC,CASSPWGGRETQYF
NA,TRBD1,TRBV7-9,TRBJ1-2,TGTGCCAGCAGCTTAGCGACGGGACAGTCCTATGGCTACACCTTC,CASSLATGQSYGYTF
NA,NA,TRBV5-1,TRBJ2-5,TGCGCCAGCAGCTTTCCCAAAGAGACCCAGTACTTC,CASSFPKETQYF
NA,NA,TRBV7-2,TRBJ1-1,TGTGCCAGCAGCTTATACAGGGCCGGAGGGACTGAAGCTTTCTTT,CASSLYRAGGTEAFF
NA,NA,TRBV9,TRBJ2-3,TGTGCCAGCAGCGATGGCGGAATCACAGATACGCAGTATTTT,CASSDGGITDTQYF
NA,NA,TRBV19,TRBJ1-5,TGTGCCAGTACGACCCTAGGGCGAGGGAACAATCAGCCCCAGCATTTT,CASTTLGRGNNQPQHF
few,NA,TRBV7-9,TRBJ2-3,TGTGCCAGCAGCCTAGCGACAGATACGCAGTATTTT,CASSLATDTQYF
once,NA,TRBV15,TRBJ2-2,TGTGCCACCAGCAGAGACCTGGTGCAGGGGACCGGGGAGCTGTTTTTT,CATSRDLVQGTGELFF
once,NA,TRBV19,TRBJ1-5,TGTGCCAGCCAAGATAGCAATCAGCCCCAGCATTTT,CASQDSNQPQHF
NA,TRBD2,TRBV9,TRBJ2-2,TGTGCCAGCAGCGAGGGACTAGCGGGGGCGTCGACCGGGGAGCTGTTTTTT,CASSEGLAGASTGELFF
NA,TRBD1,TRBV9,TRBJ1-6,TGTGCCAGCAGCGTAGGCCCAGGGGGCGGTAATTCACCCCTCCACTTT,CASSVGPGGGNSPLHF
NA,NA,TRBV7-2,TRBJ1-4,TGTGCCAGCAGCAGGGATTTGACTGAAAAACTGTTTTTT,CASSRDLTEKLFF
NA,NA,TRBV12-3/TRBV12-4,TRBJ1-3,TGTGCCAGCAGTCTACGGACGGATCGCCGCTCGGGAAACACCATATATTTT,CASSLRTDRRSGNTIYF
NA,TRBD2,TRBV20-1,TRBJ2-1,TGCAGTGCTAGAGATACAGCGGGGGGCACGAGCTCCTACAATGAGCAGTTCTTC,CSARDTAGGTSSYNEQFF
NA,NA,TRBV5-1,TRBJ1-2,TGCGCCAGCAGATCCCGGGAGAGTGGTGGCTACACCTTC,CASRSRESGGYTF
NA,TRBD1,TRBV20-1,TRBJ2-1,TGCAGTGCCCCCTCCGACAGGGGGCGTGGGAATGAGCAGTTCTTC,CSAPSDRGRGNEQFF
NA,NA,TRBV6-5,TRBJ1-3,TGTGCCAGCAGTTACAGTCCGGTGTCAGCCGGTTGGGAAAACACCATATATTTT,CASSYSPVSAGWENTIYF
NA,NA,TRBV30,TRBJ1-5,TGTGCCTGGAGTGCAGACAGCCGCAATCAGCCCCAGCATTTT,CAWSADSRNQPQHF
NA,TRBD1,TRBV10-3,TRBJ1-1,TGTGCCATCAGCAGGGACAGCTTGAACACTGAAGCTTTCTTT,CAISRDSLNTEAFF
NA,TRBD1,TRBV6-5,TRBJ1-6,TGTGCCAGCAGTTTCCAAAGGGACAGGGGTTTACCCCTCCACTTT,CASSFQRDRGLPLHF
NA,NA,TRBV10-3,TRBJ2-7,TGTGCCATCAGTTCTACAGGGGGGGCCTACGAGCAGTACTTC,CAISSTGGAYEQYF
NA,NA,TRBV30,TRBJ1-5,TGTGCCTGGAGTCCAGGGGTTCATCAGCCCCAGCATTTT,CAWSPGVHQPQHF
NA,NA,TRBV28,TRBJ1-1,TGTGCCAGCACCCCCTCGGGGGGGTTCCGCACTGAAGCTTTCTTT,CASTPSGGFRTEAFF
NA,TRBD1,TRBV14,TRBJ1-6,TGTGCCAGCAGCCTGGGACAGATTTCACCCCTCCACTTT,CASSLGQISPLHF
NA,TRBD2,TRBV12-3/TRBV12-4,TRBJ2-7,TGTGCCAGCACCCCTTCCCGCGGTGCGGGGGCCTACGAGCAGTACTTC,CASTPSRGAGAYEQYF
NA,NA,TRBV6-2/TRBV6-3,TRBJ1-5,TGTGCCAGCAGTCTCAGGGAATACCAGGCCCAGCATTTT,CASSLREYQAQHF
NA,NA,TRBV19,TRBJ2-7,TGTGCCAGTAAGGGGAACTACGAGCAGTACTTC,CASKGNYEQYF
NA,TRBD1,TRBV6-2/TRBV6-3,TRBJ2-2,TGTGCCAGCAGGACAACAGGGGTACGAGGCGGGGAGCTGTTTTTT,CASRTTGVRGGELFF
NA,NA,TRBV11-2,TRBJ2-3,TGTGCCAGCAGCTTAGTCCCTTATTCCCCCACAGATACGCAGTATTTT,CASSLVPYSPTDTQYF
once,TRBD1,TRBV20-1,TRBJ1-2,TGCAGTGCTCCTAGGGGACAGGTCATCTCTGGCTACACCTTC,CSAPRGQVISGYTF
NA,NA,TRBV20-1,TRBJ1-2,TGCAGTGCTCTGGGGCGGGAGAAGGCCTATGGCTACACCTTC,CSALGREKAYGYTF
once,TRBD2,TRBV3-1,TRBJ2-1,TGTGCCAGCAGCCCGACTAGCGGGACCTACAATGAGCAGTTCTTC,CASSPTSGTYNEQFF
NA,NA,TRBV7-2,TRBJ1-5,TGTGCCAGCAGCTCTACAGGGAGGGCTCAGCCCCAGCATTTT,CASSSTGRAQPQHF
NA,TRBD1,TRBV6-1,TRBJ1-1,TGTGCCAGCAGTGTCCGACAGGGCGTAACTGAAGCTTTCTTT,CASSVRQGVTEAFF
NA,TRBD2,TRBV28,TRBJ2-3,TGTGCCAGCAGCCAGGTAGCGGGGGCCACAGATACGCAGTATTTT,CASSQVAGATDTQYF
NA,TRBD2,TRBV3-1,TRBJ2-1,TGTGCCAGCAGCCCTCGGGTAGCGGGGCCTTCCTACAATGAGCAGTTCTTC,CASSPRVAGPSYNEQFF
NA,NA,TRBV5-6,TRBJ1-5,TGTGCCAGCAGCTTGGTGAATCAGCCCCAGCATTTT,CASSLVNQPQHF
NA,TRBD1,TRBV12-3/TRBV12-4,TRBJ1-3,TGTGCCAGCAGTACGGACAGGGGGACTGGAAACACCATATATTTT,CASSTDRGTGNTIYF